A single sample is the source of the 14 T cell receptor beta chains below, sequenced in a study of T cell changes during pregnancy in multiple sclerosis. Method: immunoSEQ multiplex PCR; TCRdb's copy keeps in-frame clones and lacks some. The sample has about 41,000 clones; approximately 89% are singletons. The source material was peripheral blood, sampled in the first trimester of pregnancy. These receptors originate from a female donor in good health, enrolled as a control in a pregnancy study.

The chain employs TRBV9 and TRBJ2-5; 9 positions agree with TRBD2. J gave up 1 base and V 0 bases, and 4 bases lay outside the gene matches. This CDR3 spans 16 amino acids. The germline gives CDR1 SGDLS, CDR2 YYNGEE. CDR3 residues: CASSVGLAGIQETQYF. The CDR3 bases are TGTGCCAGCAGCGTAGGTCTAGCGGGGATCCAAGAGACCCAGTACTTC.

The chain couples TRBV6-4 to TRBJ1-2; D uncertain. V lost 6 bases and J lost 2, with 10 bases in between. Germline assignment: CDR1 MRHNA and CDR2 SNTAGT. The CDR3 sequence is 13 residues long. The CDR3, as DNA: TGTGCCAGCAGCCCCGGGGAGAACTATGGCTACACCTTC. This codes for CASSPGENYGYTF.

V gene TRBV15 combines with J gene TRBJ1-1; D is unresolved. The germline gives CDR1 LNHNV, CDR2 YYDKDF (reference sequence). The CDR3 has 16 residues. With 1 base removed from V and 1 base from J, the gap between germline ends came to 13 bases. CDR3 sequence: CATSRGADLQNTEAFF. In DNA form, the CDR3 reads TGTGCCACCAGCAGAGGAGCGGACTTACAGAACACTGAAGCTTTCTTT.

The V gene is TRBV6-5, the J gene TRBJ1-6; no clear D. The CDR3 has 16 residues. Looked up from germline, CDR1 is MNHEY and CDR2 is SVGAGI. V was clipped by 2 bases and J by 7 bases, with 15 bases between them. CDR3 region: CASSYERRLRNSPLHF. As DNA, the CDR3 is TGTGCCAGCAGTTACGAGAGGAGGTTAAGGAATTCACCCCTCCACTTT.

The chain uses TRBV29-1 and TRBJ2-1, with 8 bases that match TRBD1. Looked up from germline, CDR1 is SQVTM and CDR2 is ANQGSEA. Losses at the gene ends were 6 bases for V and 0 bases for J; bases not matched to a gene: 4. This CDR3 has 14 residues. CDR3 in amino acids: CSVHRGDSYNEQFF. The CDR3 nucleotides read TGCAGCGTACACAGGGGGGACTCCTACAATGAGCAGTTCTTC.

This rearrangement joins TRBV6-1 to TRBJ2-6, with TRBD1 as a possible D gene (6 bases). V was shortened by 1 base and J by 11 bases, with 15 bases between the two germline ends. There are 15 residues in the CDR3. Germline-derived CDR1 and CDR2 are MNHNS and SASEGT. CDR3 coding DNA: TGTGCCAGCAGTGAAGTACCCGGGACAACACACGTCCTGACTTTC. Translating gives CASSEVPGTTHVLTF.

The CDR3 loop reads CASSLGGLNTQYF. For the CDR3, the DNA is TGTGCCAGCAGTTTAGGGGGACTAAATACGCAGTATTTT. This chain uses TRBV28 with TRBJ2-3; TRBD2 agrees at 7 bases. Losses at the gene ends were 2 bases for V and 7 bases for J; bases not matched to a gene: 3. Germline V gene lookup returns CDR1 MDHEN and CDR2 SYDVKM. The CDR3 runs to 13 residues.

The chain is built from TRBV5-6 and TRBJ1-1; 8 bases agree with TRBD1. Trimming at V came to 5 bases and at J to 1 base, leaving 7 bases not matched to a gene. The CDR3 extends over 15 amino acids. Germline V CDR1 and CDR2: SGHDT, YYEEEE. CDR3 in amino acids: CASRPGTGGNTEAFF. CDR3 nucleotide sequence: TGTGCCAGCAGACCCGGGACAGGAGGGAACACTGAAGCTTTCTTT.

J is TRBJ2-6 and V is TRBV19, with 11 bases that match TRBD2. The CDR3 totals 22 residues. The germline CDR1 and CDR2 sequences are LNHDA and SQIVND (reference sequence). The J segment lost 0 bases and the V segment lost 1 base, leaving 14 bases of the junction unmatched. As DNA, the CDR3 is TGTGCCAGTAGTATAGCACTAGCGGGAGTTGCTGACTCTGTCTCTGGGGCCAACGTCCTGACTTTC. Its translation: CASSIALAGVADSVSGANVLTF.

The count of this clone is one. The gene calls are TRBV5-1 and TRBJ1-5, with 7 bases matching TRBD1. Germline loops: CDR1 SGHRS, CDR2 YFSETQ. The CDR3 is 15 residues long. V trimming: 4 bases; J trimming: 1 base; junction bases outside the gene matches: 5. CDR3 in DNA: TGCGCCAGCAGCGCGACAGGGCTCAGCAATCAGCCCCAGCATTTT. It codes for CASSATGLSNQPQHF.

The CDR3 nucleotides are TGTGCCAGTTGGGGGGGGGTCTATGGCTACACCTTC. Protein sequence: CASWGGVYGYTF. The gene calls are TRBV9 and TRBJ1-2, with D possibly being TRBD1 (5 bases). CDR3 length: 12 residues. V was cut by 8 bases and J by 4 bases, with 12 bases left in between. Per germline, CDR1 SGDLS and CDR2 YYNGEE.

As DNA, the CDR3 is TGTGCCAGCAGCTCCGTGGTAGGGCCGGGGGCAACTAATGAAAAACTGTTTTTT. The encoded protein is CASSSVVGPGATNEKLFF. The chain combines TRBV11-2 with TRBJ1-4, with TRBD1 as a possible D gene (5 bases). Germline V gene lookup returns CDR1 SGHAT and CDR2 FQNNGV. CDR3 size: 18 residues. The V end lost 4 bases, the J end lost 0 bases, and 18 bases lay between the germline ends.

The rearrangement joins TRBV5-6 to TRBJ1-6; D may be TRBD1 (5 bases). This CDR3 is 15 amino acids long. Germline V gene data show CDR1 as SGHDT and CDR2 as YYEEEE. V dropped 4 bases and J dropped 9 bases, with 17 bases sitting between them. CDR3 residues: CASSRGRVGGSPLHF. CDR3 DNA: TGTGCCAGCAGCCGGGGACGGGTCGGGGGTTCACCCCTCCACTTT.

V gene TRBV11-3 combines with J gene TRBJ2-1, with D possibly matching TRBD2 (5 bases). Germline lookup yields CDR1 SGHNT and CDR2 YENEEA. V lost 1 base, J lost 8 bases, and 15 bases lay in between. The CDR3 runs 15 residues. The CDR3 DNA reads TGTGCCAGCAGCTTAGGGGCGGTCCTAGCCCATGAGCAGTTCTTC. Protein product: CASSLGAVLAHEQFF.